Listed here is a single T cell receptor (beta chain). The clone's antigen remains unknown. No base qualities exist here, and no much larger clone lies one base off it. The data stem from a study of blood T cell repertoires in COVID-19 (dated by TCRdb to the early 2020s). For context, the study as a whole: The collaborator samples originated in the United States, Italy and Spain and spanned the acute and convalescent phases of COVID-19. The prospective study material was composed of cDNA or gDNA derived from T cells, B-cell-depleted T cells, or PBMCs. Deeply sampled blood TCRbeta repertoires from subjects exposed to, actively infected with, or recovered from COVID-19 were included in the dataset. The repertoires were released in a freely available public database meant as a resource for research on the immune response to SARS-CoV-2. The samples were drawn from two sources: the first 160 participants of the ongoing ImmuneRACE study, and 1,000 to 1,500 subjects contributed by 6 global collaborators. Nearly every sample came with metadata listing a de-identified subject ID, COVID-19 status, age in years and sex. Where HLA class I and class II types were available, the types were taken from metadata supplied by the sample provider, not from assay-based typing. Overall results and qualifications from the work: Clinical and demographic metadata were provided uncurated, with the amount varying by source and participant.

TCRbeta CDR3 regions were amplified from genomic DNA using the immunoSEQ Assay, a bias-controlled multiplex PCR. As for the authors' bioinformatics: The number of nucleated cells in each sample was estimated from the amplification of reference gene primers within the assay. To quantify the absolute abundance of each unique TCRbeta CDR3 rearrangement, sequence reads were collapsed and filtered. For each sample, productive Simpson clonality was calculated as the square root of Simpson's diversity index across productive rearrangements. Sourced from immuneACCESS, this table was stored by TCRdb with only in-frame sequences that have V and J called. A share of the clones is absent; for the studies checked, an unresolved V gene accounts for under half, and the remainder has no known explanation. V, J and clone size are those of that table, while D and trimming were read from the DNA. This sample gives some 520,000 clones in total; 89% of them show up just once. Around 0.9% of the sample goes to the ten largest clones.

CDR1 and CDR2 are drawn from the germline V gene (reference sequence): LGHDT, YNNKEL. CDR3 length: 15 amino acids, cysteine to phenylalanine. Here the CDR3 DNA is all that survives: 45 bases in frame from base 1. V has 4 bases trimmed and J has 4 bases trimmed; junction bases matching no gene number 4. One collaborating source in Seattle enrolled patients while the patients were actively infected and followed the patients over time throughout the course of disease. Each collaborating institution followed its own protocols to collect whole blood in K2EDTA tubes. For TCRbeta analysis, collaborators shipped samples as frozen whole blood, isolated PBMCs, or DNA extracted from either of those sample types.

This sequence originates from a man younger than 35 with COVID-19, enrolled during active disease. Material for sequencing was peripheral blood. This chain joins TRBV3-1 (or the pseudogene TRBV3-2) to TRBJ2-1, with 10 bases in between that match TRBD1. The CDR3: CASSLEGQGYNEQFF. The nucleotides are TGTGCCAGCAGCCTAGAGGGACAGGGGTACAATGAGCAGTTCTTC.